Listed below are T cell receptor beta chains from one sample, sequenced in a study of blood T cells in healthy people across ages. In TCRdb, the 5' RACE reads were re-called with MiXCR into one record per CDR3 protein. The top ten hold approximately 3.3% of the sample, which has over 500,000 distinct CDR3 sequences, 25% to 35% seen once. This same sample was also taken into another study, of T cells of mothers and their children.

Sequencing input: blood. These receptors all stem from a boy aged 2-15 years in good health. Each CDR3 is given with its conserved first and last residue. A D gene is named only where the DNA matches it firmly. Only some rows state a clone size, as once, few, many or a class for expanded clones.

>few|NA|17|TRBJ2-2|TRBV6-5
CASSYRLNKGDPGELFF
TGTGCCAGCAGTTACCGTCTCAACAAGGGAGACCCCGGGGAGCTGTTTTTT
>few|NA|15|TRBJ2-1|TRBV7-9
CASSLGSAGYNEQFF
TGTGCCAGCAGCTTAGGGTCGGCGGGGTACAATGAGCAGTTCTTC
>NA|NA|12|TRBJ2-5|TRBV6-6
CASRGIQETQYF
TGTGCCAGCAGGGGTATCCAGGAGACCCAGTACTTC
>NA|NA|15|TRBJ2-1|TRBV11-2
CASSRLDSSYNEQFF
TGTGCCAGCAGTCGACTGGACAGTTCCTACAATGAGCAGTTCTTC
>few|TRBD1|13|TRBJ1-2|TRBV9
CASSTRTGGGYTF
TGTGCCAGCAGCACACGGACAGGGGGTGGCTACACCTTC
>few|TRBD2|14|TRBJ2-4|TRBV29-1
CSVRGLAGVNIQYF
TGCAGCGTCCGGGGACTAGCGGGAGTGAACATTCAGTACTTC
>few|NA|15|TRBJ2-1|TRBV5-1
CASLRGPNSYNEQFF
TGCGCCAGCCTGCGGGGGCCGAACTCCTACAATGAGCAGTTCTTC
>NA|NA|13|TRBJ1-2|TRBV6-5
CASSPAANYGYTF
TGTGCCAGCAGCCCCGCAGCTAACTATGGCTACACCTTC
>NA|TRBD2|14|TRBJ2-7|TRBV6-2/TRBV6-3
CASSYERGAYEQYF
TGTGCCAGCAGTTACGAGCGGGGGGCCTACGAGCAGTACTTC
>few|TRBD2|14|TRBJ2-7|TRBV29-1
CSVGTSGAGDEQYF
TGCAGCGTGGGTACTAGCGGGGCAGGGGACGAGCAGTACTTC
>NA|NA|13|TRBJ2-2|TRBV20-1
CSAPGANTGELFF
TGCAGTGCTCCCGGTGCGAACACCGGGGAGCTGTTTTTT
>few|NA|14|TRBJ2-7|TRBV7-9
CASSLMQGLSEQYF
TGTGCCAGCAGCTTAATGCAGGGTCTGAGCGAGCAGTACTTC
>NA|NA|15|TRBJ1-1|TRBV15
CATSRDRTVNTEAFF
TGTGCCACCAGCAGAGATAGGACGGTGAACACTGAAGCTTTCTTT
>NA|NA|16|TRBJ2-1|TRBV6-1
CASSVGRDASYNEQFF
TGTGCCAGCAGTGTTGGCCGGGACGCGTCCTACAATGAGCAGTTCTTC
>few|NA|13|TRBJ1-1|TRBV6-1
CASSEAGGGEAFF
TGTGCCAGCAGTGAGGCCGGGGGAGGTGAAGCTTTCTTT
>few|NA|12|TRBJ1-1|TRBV29-1
CSAEGTSAGAFF
TGCAGCGCGGAAGGCACATCCGCGGGGGCTTTCTTT
>few|NA|14|TRBJ1-4|TRBV23-1
CASSQSWGWEKLFF
TGCGCCAGCAGTCAATCATGGGGTTGGGAAAAACTGTTTTTT
>few|TRBD1|16|TRBJ2-5|TRBV5-1
CASSLGQGASGETQYF
TGCGCCAGCAGCTTAGGACAGGGGGCGTCTGGAGAGACCCAGTACTTC
>many|NA|12|TRBJ2-5|TRBV7-9
CASSLVGETQYF
TGTGCCAGCAGCTTAGTTGGGGAGACCCAGTACTTC
>NA|NA|13|TRBJ1-5|TRBV6-2/TRBV6-3
CASSYQGNQPQHF
TGTGCCAGCAGTTACCAGGGAAATCAGCCCCAGCATTTT
>NA|NA|13|TRBJ1-1|TRBV29-1
CSVEGRGNTEAFF
TGCAGCGTTGAAGGGAGGGGGAACACTGAAGCTTTCTTT
>few|TRBD2|13|TRBJ2-1|TRBV2
CASSGGFEPGQFF
TGTGCCAGCAGCGGGGGGTTTGAACCTGGGCAGTTCTTC
>few|NA|16|TRBJ2-5|TRBV4-1
CASSPDPGSIRETQYF
TGCGCCAGCAGCCCAGACCCCGGGAGTATACGAGAGACCCAGTACTTC
>few|NA|14|TRBJ2-7|TRBV12-3/TRBV12-4
CASSLRVTSYEQYF
TGTGCCAGCAGTTTAAGAGTTACCTCCTACGAGCAGTACTTC
>NA|TRBD2|15|TRBJ2-7|TRBV3-1
CASSPDSGGFSEQYF
TGTGCCAGCAGCCCGGACAGCGGGGGTTTCAGCGAGCAGTACTTC
>few|TRBD2|16|TRBJ2-5|TRBV9
CASSVLAGGYQETQYF
TGTGCCAGCAGCGTTCTAGCGGGGGGGTACCAAGAGACCCAGTACTTC
>NA|NA|15|TRBJ2-6|TRBV5-1
CASSLTVSGANVLTF
TGCGCCAGCAGCTTGACAGTCTCTGGGGCCAACGTCCTGACTTTC
>NA|NA|15|TRBJ2-1|TRBV19
CASSIDGGIYNEQFF
TGTGCCAGTAGTATAGATGGGGGAATATACAATGAGCAGTTCTTC
>NA|TRBD1|15|TRBJ1-2|TRBV9
CASSLDRGPNYGYTF
TGTGCCAGCAGTCTTGACAGGGGGCCTAACTATGGCTACACCTTC
>few|NA|16|TRBJ1-4|TRBV12-3/TRBV12-4
CASSLGLLEDIGGEFF
TGTGCCAGCAGTTTAGGATTGCTGGAGGACATCGGGGGAGAGTTTTTT
>few|TRBD2|15|TRBJ2-1|TRBV5-6
CASSSLAGGLSVQFF
TGTGCCAGCAGCTCACTAGCGGGAGGGTTATCGGTGCAGTTCTTC
>NA|TRBD2|17|TRBJ2-1|TRBV30
CAWSVIRLAVPYNEQFF
TGTGCCTGGAGTGTAATTAGACTAGCGGTCCCCTACAATGAGCAGTTCTTC